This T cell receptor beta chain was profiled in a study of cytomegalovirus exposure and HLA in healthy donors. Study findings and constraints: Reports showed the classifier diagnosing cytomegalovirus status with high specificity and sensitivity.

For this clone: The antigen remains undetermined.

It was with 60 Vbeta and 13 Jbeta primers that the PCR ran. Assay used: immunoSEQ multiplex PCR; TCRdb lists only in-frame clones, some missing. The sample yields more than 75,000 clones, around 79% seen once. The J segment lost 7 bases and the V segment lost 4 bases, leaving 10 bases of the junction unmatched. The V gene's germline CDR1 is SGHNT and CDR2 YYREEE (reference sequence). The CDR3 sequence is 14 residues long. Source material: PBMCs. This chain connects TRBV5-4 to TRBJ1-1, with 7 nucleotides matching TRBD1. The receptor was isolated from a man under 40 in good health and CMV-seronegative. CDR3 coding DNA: TGTGCCAGCAGCCCTGGTGACAGGGCTTTTGAAGCTTTCTTT. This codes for CASSPGDRAFEAFF.